This TCR beta chain stems from a study of blood T cell repertoires in COVID-19. Trimming removed 6 bases at V and 1 base at J, with 9 bases between. CDR3 length equals 13 residues. The germline gives CDR1 MDHEN, CDR2 SYDVKM. The data were produced by immunoSEQ multiplex PCR, yet TCRdb's version contains in-frame clones alone and is incomplete. Of about 300,000 clones listed, more than 85% are singletons. The receptor was isolated from a woman aged 30 to 39 with COVID-19, enrolled during active disease. The sequenced sample consisted of peripheral blood. The chain employs TRBV28 and TRBJ1-1; D might be TRBD1 (5 bases). This CDR3 is CASSLRGNTEAFF. The CDR3 DNA sequence: TGTGCCAGCAGCCTAAGGGGGAACACTGAAGCTTTCTTT.